The rows below give T cell receptor beta chains drawn from one sample of a study of spatial heterogeneity in lung cancer. TCRdb reprocessed the 5' RACE reads via MiXCR and lists one record per CDR3 protein. The sample yields more than 65,000 distinct CDR3 sequences, 8% seen once. The sample was PBMCs, taken at surgery. The receptors were gathered from a male donor with early-stage non-small cell lung cancer. Both conserved end residues are part of each CDR3. D genes are given only for firm matches. Clone sizes are given selectively: once, few, many, or a class where the clone is expanded.

TRBV20-1	TRBD1	TRBJ2-3	few	CSARAGGDTQYF	TGCAGTGCCCGGGCAGGGGGAGATACGCAGTATTTT
TRBV9	.	TRBJ2-5	.	CASSVGGGWYLETQYF	TGTGCCAGCAGCGTAGGAGGGGGGTGGTATTTGGAGACCCAGTACTTC
TRBV28	.	TRBJ2-1	many	CASSSPLGANEQFF	TGTGCCAGCAGTTCCCCCCTGGGGGCCAATGAGCAGTTCTTC
TRBV7-2	TRBD2	TRBJ2-1	.	CASGGDHSYNEQFF	TGTGCCAGCGGGGGGGACCACTCCTACAATGAGCAGTTCTTC
TRBV4-1	.	TRBJ1-6	few	CASRQVGDSPLHF	TGCGCCAGCAGACAGGTCGGGGATTCACCCCTCCACTTT
TRBV25-1	.	TRBJ2-3	few	CASSDGPPTDTQYF	TGTGCCAGCAGTGACGGACCTCCCACAGATACGCAGTATTTT
TRBV20-1	.	TRBJ2-7	.	CSASERAVSYEQYF	TGCAGTGCTAGTGAACGGGCAGTCTCCTACGAGCAGTACTTC
TRBV5-1	.	TRBJ2-2	many	CASSLDSLGTGELFF	TGCGCCAGCAGCTTGGACAGTTTGGGAACCGGGGAGCTGTTTTTT
TRBV11-2	TRBD1	TRBJ2-7	many	CASSLPTGGESISSYEQYF	TGTGCCAGCAGCCTCCCGACAGGGGGGGAATCCATAAGCTCCTACGAGCAGTACTTC
TRBV4-1	TRBD2	TRBJ2-1	.	CASSWVAGGPIGNEQFF	TGCGCCAGCAGCTGGGTAGCGGGAGGGCCGATTGGAAATGAGCAGTTCTTC
TRBV5-1	TRBD1	TRBJ2-7	.	CASSAGQGAREQYF	TGCGCCAGCAGCGCGGGACAGGGGGCCCGGGAGCAGTACTTC
TRBV6-5	.	TRBJ2-1	few	CASASGSVDNEQFF	TGTGCCAGCGCCTCAGGGAGTGTGGACAATGAGCAGTTCTTC
TRBV4-1	.	TRBJ2-3	many	CASGHLPSTDTQYF	TGCGCCAGCGGCCATCTCCCCTCCACAGATACGCAGTATTTT
TRBV29-1	TRBD1	TRBJ1-4	many	CSALRGGEKLFF	TGCAGCGCCCTCAGGGGGGGAGAAAAACTGTTTTTT
TRBV9	TRBD2	TRBJ2-7	.	CASSVAAGTGGEQYF	TGTGCCAGCAGCGTAGCCGCTGGGACGGGGGGCGAGCAGTACTTC
TRBV7-9	TRBD1	TRBJ1-4	many	CASSFGQGSEKLFF	TGTGCCAGCAGCTTTGGACAGGGTAGTGAAAAACTGTTTTTT
TRBV24-1	.	TRBJ2-1	many	CAPGYAFNYNEQFF	TGTGCCCCCGGATACGCTTTTAACTACAATGAGCAGTTCTTC
TRBV19	.	TRBJ1-4	many	CASSVTANEKLFF	TGTGCCAGTAGTGTTACAGCTAATGAAAAACTGTTTTTT
TRBV20-1	.	TRBJ2-7	many	CSAEGRIYEQYF	TGCAGTGCCGAAGGACGGATCTACGAGCAGTACTTC
TRBV29-1	TRBD1	TRBJ2-3	many	CSTSRGTGGTDTQYF	TGCAGCACCTCAAGAGGGACAGGGGGTACAGATACGCAGTATTTT
TRBV12-3/TRBV12-4	.	TRBJ1-2	many	CASSQQVPYGYTF	TGTGCCAGCAGCCAACAGGTGCCCTATGGCTACACCTTC
TRBV14	.	TRBJ2-2	many	CASSQAGVAGELFF	TGTGCCAGCAGCCAGGCCGGGGTGGCCGGGGAGCTGTTTTTT
TRBV25-1	TRBD2	TRBJ2-6	.	CATGSGLGGSGANVLTF	TGTGCCACGGGTTCGGGCCTCGGGGGGTCTGGGGCCAACGTCCTGACTTTC
TRBV5-1	.	TRBJ2-6	few	CASSFGAGANVLTF	TGCGCCAGCAGCTTCGGGGCTGGGGCCAACGTCCTGACTTTC
TRBV7-2	.	TRBJ1-1	.	CASSLNTIARAEAFF	TGTGCCAGCAGCCTAAATACAATTGCTAGGGCTGAAGCTTTCTTT
TRBV12-3/TRBV12-4	.	TRBJ2-7	few	CASSLGRGGFYEQYF	TGTGCCAGCAGTTTAGGAAGGGGAGGTTTCTACGAGCAGTACTTC
TRBV5-1	.	TRBJ2-2	many	CASSLFGANTGELFF	TGCGCCAGCAGCTTGTTCGGAGCGAACACCGGGGAGCTGTTTTTT
TRBV11-2	.	TRBJ2-3	few	CASSLRVMVDTQYF	TGTGCCAGCAGCTTAAGAGTGATGGTAGATACGCAGTATTTT
TRBV12-3/TRBV12-4	TRBD2	TRBJ2-1	.	CASSLWVAGIDEQFF	TGTGCCAGCAGTTTATGGGTAGCGGGAATCGATGAGCAGTTCTTC
TRBV7-9	.	TRBJ2-7	few	CASTLGSGLGEQYF	TGTGCCAGCACTTTAGGCTCAGGATTGGGTGAGCAGTACTTC
TRBV30	TRBD2	TRBJ2-1	many	CAWSWRLAAPEGTLNEQFF	TGTGCCTGGAGTTGGAGACTAGCGGCTCCGGAGGGTACACTCAATGAGCAGTTCTTC
TRBV3-1	.	TRBJ1-3	.	CASTQTVTSSGNTIYF	TGTGCCAGCACCCAGACAGTGACGAGCTCTGGAAACACCATATATTTT
TRBV27	.	TRBJ1-2	many	CASSFWSGAGGYGYTF	TGTGCCAGCAGTTTTTGGTCAGGGGCCGGCGGCTATGGCTACACCTTC
TRBV18	TRBD1	TRBJ1-2	few	CASSPLDREFGYTF	TGTGCCAGCTCACCCTTGGACAGGGAATTCGGCTACACCTTC
TRBV28	TRBD1	TRBJ2-7	many	CASIQTGFSYEQYF	TGTGCCAGCATCCAGACAGGGTTCTCCTACGAGCAGTACTTC
TRBV12-3/TRBV12-4	TRBD1	TRBJ1-1	many	CASSLGTGVAFGDTEAFF	TGTGCCAGCAGTTTAGGGACAGGGGTAGCCTTCGGGGACACTGAAGCTTTCTTT
TRBV19	.	TRBJ2-1	many	CASSSPVGASYNEQFF	TGTGCCAGTAGTTCCCCGGTGGGAGCCTCCTACAATGAGCAGTTCTTC
TRBV6-5	.	TRBJ2-2	.	CASRRDASNTGELFF	TGTGCCAGCCGCCGGGACGCCTCGAACACCGGGGAGCTGTTTTTT
TRBV4-1	TRBD1	TRBJ1-4	many	CASSQDQGGIEEKLFF	TGCGCCAGCAGCCAAGATCAAGGGGGCATCGAAGAAAAACTGTTTTTT
TRBV3-1	.	TRBJ2-3	few	CASSQDRAGVTDTQYF	TGTGCCAGCAGCCAAGATAGGGCGGGCGTCACAGATACGCAGTATTTT
TRBV20-1	TRBD1	TRBJ1-1	.	CSAIRGGTEAFF	TGCAGTGCAATCAGGGGGGGCACTGAAGCTTTCTTT
TRBV15	.	TRBJ1-1	many	CATSRDSWGTEAFF	TGTGCCACCAGCAGAGATTCGTGGGGCACTGAAGCTTTCTTT
TRBV6-6	.	TRBJ2-7	many	CASSGTSTYEQYF	TGTGCCAGCAGTGGGACATCAACCTACGAGCAGTACTTC
TRBV7-8	.	TRBJ1-4	many	CASSSLGTGNEKLFF	TGTGCCAGCAGCTCCCTGGGTACAGGCAACGAAAAACTGTTTTTT
TRBV4-3	.	TRBJ2-7	many	CASSQSGASEQYF	TGCGCCAGCAGCCAGTCTGGGGCCAGCGAGCAGTACTTC
TRBV3-1	.	TRBJ2-1	few	CASSQEGREQFF	TGTGCCAGCAGCCAAGAAGGGCGTGAGCAGTTCTTC
TRBV5-1	TRBD1	TRBJ2-2	.	CASSTRTGGTGELFF	TGCGCCAGCAGCACCCGGACAGGAGGCACCGGGGAGCTGTTTTTT
TRBV30	.	TRBJ1-1	.	CAWSVSVGTEAFF	TGTGCCTGGAGTGTGTCAGTGGGCACTGAAGCTTTCTTT
TRBV20-1	TRBD2	TRBJ2-7	many	CSALTSGGLYEQYF	TGCAGTGCCCTGACTAGCGGGGGCCTCTACGAGCAGTACTTC
TRBV6-6	TRBD2	TRBJ2-3	.	CASHGTSGSTDTQYF	TGTGCCTCCCACGGGACTAGCGGTAGCACAGATACGCAGTATTTT
TRBV27	TRBD2	TRBJ2-1	many	CASSLFASGSGNEQFF	TGTGCCAGCAGTTTATTCGCTAGCGGGAGCGGGAATGAGCAGTTCTTC
TRBV12-3/TRBV12-4	TRBD1	TRBJ1-3	.	CASNPGQGLPSGNTIYF	TGTGCCAGCAACCCGGGACAGGGACTCCCCTCTGGAAACACCATATATTTT
TRBV10-3	.	TRBJ1-2	many	CAISVGTASYGYTF	TGTGCCATCAGTGTGGGGACGGCGAGCTATGGCTACACCTTC
TRBV29-1	.	TRBJ1-5	many	CSVCNYSNQPQHF	TGCAGCGTCTGTAATTATAGCAATCAGCCCCAGCATTTT
TRBV10-3	TRBD2	TRBJ2-3	few	CAISGAIGLVKPTDTQYF	TGTGCCATCAGTGGGGCTATAGGACTAGTTAAGCCCACAGATACGCAGTATTTT
TRBV9	.	TRBJ2-7	.	CASSVEDWSREQYF	TGTGCCAGCAGCGTAGAAGACTGGTCACGCGAGCAGTACTTC
TRBV20-1	.	TRBJ1-5	few	CSAGDLDQPQHF	TGCAGTGCCGGGGACCTAGATCAGCCCCAGCATTTT
TRBV2	TRBD2	TRBJ2-3	few	CATGREFADTQYF	TGTGCCACGGGGAGGGAATTCGCAGATACGCAGTATTTT
TRBV6-5	.	TRBJ2-7	.	CASSGRRALEQYF	TGTGCCAGCAGTGGAAGACGGGCGCTCGAGCAGTACTTC
TRBV7-9	TRBD1	TRBJ1-6	many	CASSPYVGTGVYNSPLHF	TGTGCCAGCAGCCCGTACGTGGGGACAGGGGTTTATAATTCACCCCTCCACTTT